A single sample is the source of the 23 T cell receptor beta chains below, sequenced in a study of shared clonotypes between healthy human individuals. TCRdb's table, derived via immunoSEQ multiplex PCR, lists solely in-frame clones and lacks some. The sample lists 500,000 to 550,000 clones, more than 95% occurring once. The source material was naive CD4+ T cells sorted from blood. Subset of the sample: CD45RA+ positively selected. The receptors were sampled from a woman in her twenties or thirties in good health.

V usage is TRBV15 and J usage is TRBJ1-5; D may be TRBD1 (5 bases). V was cut by 5 bases and J by 4 bases, with 9 bases left in between. The germline CDR1 and CDR2 sequences are LNHNV and YYDKDF (reference sequence). The CDR3 consists of 13 residues. The CDR3 reads CATSSGGNQPQHF. CDR3 nucleotide sequence: TGTGCCACCAGCTCCGGGGGAAATCAGCCCCAGCATTTT.

The chain carries TRBV4-1 and TRBJ1-5; 8 bases line up with TRBD1. Trimming cost V 3 bases and J 2 bases; bases outside gene matches: 12. Germline CDR1 reads MGHRA; CDR2 reads YSYEKL. The CDR3 is 18 residues long. In DNA, the CDR3 is TGCGCCAGCAGCCACCCGGGACAGGTTTCATTTGGCAATCAGCCCCAGCATTTT. Residues: CASSHPGQVSFGNQPQHF.

The chain carries TRBV27 and TRBJ2-5; TRBD1 matches 7 bases. The CDR3 is made up of 14 amino acids. V trimming: 6 bases; J trimming: 1 base; junction bases outside the gene matches: 5. The germline gives CDR1 MNHEY, CDR2 SMNVEV (reference sequence). This CDR3 reads CASRRTGLQETQYF. In DNA form, the CDR3 reads TGTGCCAGCAGGCGGACAGGTCTCCAAGAGACCCAGTACTTC.

V is TRBV7-9 and J is TRBJ2-1, with D perhaps matching TRBD2 (6 bases). The V end lost 6 bases, the J end lost 1 base, and 16 bases lay between the germline ends. CDR3 size: 16 residues. Per the germline V gene, CDR1 is SEHNR and CDR2 is FQNEAQ (reference sequence). DNA for the CDR3: TGTGCCAGCAGTCATCCCGGGAGAAGTTCCTACAATGAGCAGTTCTTC. Translated: CASSHPGRSSYNEQFF. Combining the CDR3 with reference TRBV7-9 and TRBJ2-1 gives the whole variable domain DTGVSQNPRHKITKRGQNVTFRCDPISEHNRLYWYRQTLGQGPEFLTYFQNEAQLEKSRLLSDRFSAERPKGSFSTLEIQRTEQGDSAMYLCASSHPGRSSYNEQFFGPGTRLTVL.

The CDR3 loop reads CASSQEGGSSYNEQFF. For the CDR3, the DNA is TGTGCCAGCAGCCAAGAGGGCGGGAGCTCCTACAATGAGCAGTTCTTC. The J gene is TRBJ2-1, the V gene TRBV4-2, with 7 bases aligning to TRBD2. The junction had 2 bases not matched to a gene; V was cut back by 0 bases and J by 0 bases. CDR3 size: 16 residues. Germline values: CDR1 LGHNA, CDR2 YNFKEQ.

V usage is TRBV5-1 and J usage is TRBJ2-1; D is possibly TRBD2 (5 bases). This CDR3 region has 12 residues. The germline V gene has CDR1 SGHRS and CDR2 YFSETQ. V gave up 4 bases and J gave up 10 bases, with 12 bases separating them. This CDR3 reads CASSERGSEQFF. The CDR3 DNA reads TGCGCCAGCAGCGAAAGAGGGTCCGAGCAGTTCTTC.

This sequence joins TRBV15 and TRBJ1-4; tentatively, D is TRBD1 (6 bases). The CDR3 has 16 amino acids. Trimming took 4 bases from V and 2 from J, leaving 14 bases between them. CDR1 LNHNV and CDR2 YYDKDF come from the germline V gene (reference sequence). The CDR3 DNA is TGTGCCACCAGCAAGAGGGGGAAGGGGACTAATGAAAAACTGTTTTTT. This translates into CATSKRGKGTNEKLFF. The complete variable domain, with remaining parts taken from reference TRBV15 and TRBJ1-4, reads DAMVIQNPRYQVTQFGKPVTLSCSQTLNHNVMYWYQQKSSQAPKLLFHYYDKDFNNEADTPDNFQSRRPNTSFCFLDIRSPGLGDTAMYLCATSKRGKGTNEKLFFGSGTQLSVL.

This chain joins TRBV7-2 and TRBJ2-7; 9 bases are a match to TRBD1. The CDR3 contains 16 residues. CDR1 and CDR2 (germline): SGHTA, FQGNSA. The J segment lost 4 bases and the V segment lost 1 base, leaving 8 bases of the junction unmatched. The CDR3 DNA follows: TGTGCCAGCAGCTTAGTCGGGACAGGGATCGTTTACGAGCAGTACTTC. Protein product: CASSLVGTGIVYEQYF.

This rearrangement joins TRBV6-5 to TRBJ2-7; D uncertain. The germline gives CDR1 MNHEY, CDR2 SVGAGI. The CDR3 is 15 residues long. The V gene lost 0 bases and the J gene lost 4 bases, with 13 bases spanning the gap. The CDR3 protein is CASSYSPGDAYEQYF. CDR3 bases: TGTGCCAGCAGTTACTCCCCTGGGGATGCTTACGAGCAGTACTTC.

This clone was picked up one time. The rearrangement joins TRBV5-5 to TRBJ1-5, with D possibly being TRBD1 (6 bases). Trimming took off 4 bases at V and 4 bases at J, with 18 bases between the two ends. This CDR3 spans 16 amino acids. Germline lookup yields CDR1 SGHKS and CDR2 YYEKEE (reference sequence). CDR3 protein: CASSPGQPTRNQPQHF. For the CDR3, the DNA is TGTGCCAGCAGCCCTGGACAGCCAACTAGAAATCAGCCCCAGCATTTT. The full variable domain, completed using reference TRBV5-5 and TRBJ1-5, is DAGVTQSPTHLIKTRGQQVTLRCSPISGHKSVSWYQQVLGQGPQFIFQYYEKEERGRGNFPDRFSARQFPNYSSELNVNALLLGDSALYLCASSPGQPTRNQPQHFGDGTRLSIL.

The chain couples TRBV28 to TRBJ2-7, with 15 nucleotides matching TRBD2. There are 16 residues in the CDR3. J was trimmed by 5 bases and V by 5 bases; bases with no gene match: 7. Per the germline V gene, CDR1 is MDHEN and CDR2 is SYDVKM. The CDR3 DNA reads TGTGCCAGCAGTCTCCGTCGGACTAGCGGGAGGGACGAGCAGTACTTC. This codes for CASSLRRTSGRDEQYF.

V and J are TRBV21-1 and TRBJ2-1; TRBD1, the table's D call, lacks a check against the DNA. TRBV21-1 is labeled a pseudogene. The CDR3 has 23 residues. The CDR3 bases are TGTGCCAGCAGCAAAGCCTGGGACAGAAGACTACCGGGCAACGGGACGCACTACAATGAGCAGTTCTTC. It yields the protein CASSKAWDRRLPGNGTHYNEQFF.

In its sample, this clone was seen once. The chain uses TRBV11-2 and TRBJ2-3; D gene ambiguous. V was trimmed by 0 bases and J by 8 bases, leaving 6 bases between them. This CDR3 has 12 amino acids. In germline, CDR1 is SGHAT, CDR2 FQNNGV. The CDR3 reads CASSLEGGTQYF. The CDR3 nucleotides read TGTGCCAGCAGCTTAGAGGGTGGTACGCAGTATTTT.

The rearrangement joins TRBV19 to TRBJ1-1, with 8 positions matching TRBD1. V shed 5 bases and J 1 base; nucleotides not matched to a gene: 6. The CDR3 totals 15 residues. Germline CDR1 is LNHDA and CDR2 is SQIVND (reference sequence). DNA for the CDR3: TGTGCCAGTAGTGCACACGGGACAGGGAACACTGAAGCTTTCTTT. Protein product: CASSAHGTGNTEAFF.

The chain links TRBV9 to TRBJ2-3; TRBD2 matches at 7 bases. The V gene's germline CDR1 is SGDLS and CDR2 YYNGEE. V was pared by 2 bases and J by 0 bases, with 9 bases of the junction left unmatched. This CDR3 has 17 residues. DNA of the CDR3: TGTGCCAGCAGCGTGGATCCTAGCGGCCTGAGCACAGATACGCAGTATTTT. Encoded protein: CASSVDPSGLSTDTQYF. Supplemented by reference TRBV9 and TRBJ2-3, the full variable domain reads DSGVTQTPKHLITATGQRVTLRCSPRSGDLSVYWYQQSLDQGLQFLIQYYNGEERAKGNILERFSAQQFPDLHSELNLSSLELGDSALYFCASSVDPSGLSTDTQYFGPGTRLTVL.

The chain employs TRBV28 and TRBJ1-1, with a tentative D call TRBD1 (5 bases). This CDR3 is 14 amino acids long. V lost 3 bases to trimming and J lost 0 bases, with 8 bases between them. In germline, CDR1 is MDHEN, CDR2 SYDVKM. CDR3 bases: TGTGCCAGCAGTTTGGGGGATTTGAACACTGAAGCTTTCTTT. Encoded protein: CASSLGDLNTEAFF.

This sequence joins TRBV7-6 and TRBJ2-6; 9 bases are shared with TRBD2. There are 20 residues in the CDR3. CDR1 and CDR2 from the germline V gene are SGHVS and FNYEAQ. Trimming took 6 bases from V and 0 from J; bases not matched to a gene: 15. CDR3 bases: TGTGCCAGCAGTTTGACCCCTTCCGGGACTAGCCTCTCTGGGGCCAACGTCCTGACTTTC. Encoded protein: CASSLTPSGTSLSGANVLTF.

The CDR3 reads CASSLFEGGGQPQHF. The CDR3 DNA follows: TGTGCCAGCAGTTTATTCGAGGGGGGGGGTCAGCCCCAGCATTTT. The chain carries TRBV27 and TRBJ1-5; tentative D call: TRBD1 (6 bases). V shed 1 base and J shed 6 bases, with 13 bases lying between them. The CDR3 length is 15 residues. The germline V gene has CDR1 MNHEY and CDR2 SMNVEV (reference sequence).

The chain combines TRBV28 with TRBJ1-5, with 7 bases identical to TRBD1. CDR1 and CDR2 (germline): MDHEN, SYDVKM. The CDR3 contains 16 residues. With V trimmed by 6 bases and J by 2 bases, 10 bases remained unmatched. CDR3 DNA sequence: TGTGCCAGCAGCGACCCCAGGGGGACGGGCAATCAGCCCCAGCATTTT. Amino acids: CASSDPRGTGNQPQHF.

The J gene is TRBJ2-7, the V gene TRBV2, with 13 bases matching TRBD2. From germline, CDR1 is SNHLY and CDR2 FYNNEI. The CDR3 spans 13 residues. V was clipped by 8 bases and J by 6 bases; unmatched bases: 4. This CDR3 is CASGGLAGVEQYF. The DNA for the CDR3 is TGTGCCAGCGGAGGACTAGCGGGAGTCGAGCAGTACTTC.

This chain uses TRBV4-1 with TRBJ1-3; tentative D call: TRBD1 (6 bases). Germline CDR1 and CDR2: MGHRA and YSYEKL. The V end lost 4 bases, the J end lost 4 bases, and 23 bases lay between the germline ends. The CDR3 has 18 amino acids. CDR3 sequence (DNA): TGCGCCAGCAGCCTTACCGGGTCCGCCTCAGGGGCAGGAAACACCATATATTTT. Protein product: CASSLTGSASGAGNTIYF.

The count of this clone is one. This chain links TRBV19 with TRBJ2-5, with TRBD2 matching 8 bases. Germline V gene sequence: CDR1 LNHDA, CDR2 SQIVND (reference sequence). This CDR3 region has 14 residues. V lost 6 bases to trimming and J lost 1 base; unmatched junction nucleotides: 4. The CDR3 bases are TGTGCCAGTAGCGGGAGGGGTACCCAAGAGACCCAGTACTTC. This encodes CASSGRGTQETQYF.

CDR3 sequence reads: CASSPRGFGTYEQYF. The CDR3 bases are TGTGCCAGCAGCCCGCGTGGTTTTGGCACCTACGAGCAGTACTTC. The chain employs TRBV28 and TRBJ2-7, with D unresolved. Between the trimmed V and J ends, which lost 6 bases and 2 bases, there was a span of 17 bases. This CDR3 spans 15 amino acids. Germline V gene lookup returns CDR1 MDHEN and CDR2 SYDVKM.